This TCR beta chain originates from a study of T-cell reconstitution after alpha-beta-depleted transplantation in children. The length of the CDR3 is 13 residues. Germline V lookup: CDR1 MDHEN, CDR2 SYDVKM. The J segment lost 2 bases and the V segment lost 7 bases, leaving 3 bases of the junction unmatched. Unique molecular identifiers were built into the TCRbeta library. TCRdb re-derived calls from the PCR reads in MiXCR, one entry per CDR3 protein. The sample consists of around 370,000 distinct CDR3 sequences, approximately 10% of them appearing once. The sequencing here drew on PBMCs from the stem cell graft donor, taken from the stem cell graft. This receptor was obtained from a human donor who donated a stem cell graft to a child with acute lymphoblastic leukemia. J is TRBJ2-7 and V is TRBV28; TRBD1 agrees at 9 bases. Written as DNA, the CDR3 is TGTGCCAGCACAACAGGGGGCCCCTACGAGCAGTACTTC. It codes for CASTTGGPYEQYF. The full variable domain, completed using reference TRBV28 and TRBJ2-7, is DVKVTQSSRYLVKRTGEKVFLECVQDMDHENMFWYRQDPGLGLRLIYFSYDVKMKEKGDIPEGYSVSREKKERFSLILESASTNQTSMYLCASTTGGPYEQYFGPGTRLTVT.